This T cell receptor (beta chain) emerged from a study of shared clonotypes between healthy human individuals. The assay was immunoSEQ multiplex PCR, and TCRdb's table has in-frame clones only and misses some. This table holds roughly 650,000 clones, roughly 97% found once. The CDR3 consists of 14 residues. Germline CDR1 reads SGHTA; CDR2 reads FQGNSA. Unmatched junction bases numbered 6, after V lost 7 bases and J lost 5 bases. Regarding the study as a whole: Non-shared clonotypes were found to have lower generation probabilities than the clonotypes that were shared by all four of the sorted-subset donors.

Concerning this clone: Its antigen remains unidentified.

This TCR came from a woman aged 25 to 45 in good health. The chain links TRBV7-2 to TRBJ2-2; 8 nucleotides agree with TRBD1. Material for sequencing was naive CD4+ T cells sorted from blood. Documented subset: CD45RA+ positively selected. CDR3 region: CASTGQGRTGELFF. The DNA for the CDR3 is TGTGCCAGCACCGGACAGGGTCGGACCGGGGAGCTGTTTTTT.